The 8 T cell receptor beta chains presented below share a single source sample, sequenced in a study of blood T cell repertoires in COVID-19. The protocol was immunoSEQ multiplex PCR, while the TCRdb copy is restricted to in-frame clones and leaves out a portion. The sample lists around 420,000 clones; nearly 90% were seen once. Sequenced material: PBMCs or T cells enriched from blood (not recorded which). These receptors all come from a woman aged 40 to 50 with acute COVID-19.

This clone came up a few times. The chain couples TRBV25-1 to TRBJ1-1; D might be TRBD1 (5 bases). CDR1 is MGHDK, CDR2 SYGVNS, per germline. Trimming took off 3 bases at V and 5 bases at J, with 16 bases between the two ends. The CDR3 covers 15 residues. The CDR3 region is CASSERRKGQTEAFF. CDR3 nucleotides: TGTGCCAGCAGTGAGCGCCGGAAGGGGCAAACTGAAGCTTTCTTT.

Here the CDR3 DNA reads TGTGCCAGCAGTCCGAGCATCGATGAGCAGTTCTTC. This translates into CASSPSIDEQFF. This chain links TRBV27 with TRBJ2-1; D ambiguous. The V gene's germline CDR1 is MNHEY and CDR2 SMNVEV (reference sequence). There are 12 residues in the CDR3. Trimming stripped 5 bases from V and 8 bases from J, with 10 bases between.

The CDR3 DNA is TGTGCCAGTAGTGCGGGGGGGAGCTCCTACAATGAGCAGTTCTTC. Translating it yields CASSAGGSSYNEQFF. J is TRBJ2-1 and V is TRBV19, with TRBD2 identical over 9 bases. The CDR3 sequence is 15 residues long. The germline V gene has CDR1 LNHDA and CDR2 SQIVND (reference sequence). V was clipped by 5 bases and J by 0 bases; unmatched bases: 2.

The chain recombines TRBV5-5 with TRBJ1-6; D remains ambiguous. Germline CDR1 is SGHKS and CDR2 is YYEKEE (reference sequence). CDR3 length equals 20 residues. Trimming took 0 bases from V and 0 from J, leaving 19 bases between them. In DNA, the CDR3 is TGTGCCAGCAGCTTGGCCGGGAGACACCTCGTGAGCTCCTATAATTCACCCCTCCACTTT. It codes for CASSLAGRHLVSSYNSPLHF.

The V and J genes are TRBV6-5 and TRBJ1-2; TRBD1 agrees at 8 bases. Germline V lookup: CDR1 MNHEY, CDR2 SVGAGI. This CDR3 comprises 14 residues. The V and J ends lost 6 bases and 5 bases, in that order; junction bases with no gene match: 8. The CDR3 spells CASSMTGVRYGYTF. The CDR3 DNA reads as TGTGCCAGCAGCATGACAGGGGTGCGGTATGGCTACACCTTC.

The J gene is TRBJ1-3, the V gene TRBV30; possibly TRBD1 for D (6 bases). CDR1 is GTSNPN and CDR2 is SVGIG in the germline V gene (reference sequence). CDR3 length: 15 amino acids. V was trimmed by 3 bases and J by 4 bases, leaving 16 bases between them. The CDR3 coding sequence is TGTGCCTGGAGCCCGACAGGAGTGTGGGGAAACACCATATATTTT. Translation: CAWSPTGVWGNTIYF.

This clone has just a few counts. The sample has other DNA sequences that encode this CDR3 too. The chain couples TRBV4-1 to TRBJ1-2; 7 bases line up with TRBD1. CDR3 size: 14 residues. V lost 1 base, J lost 6 bases, and 5 bases stayed unmatched. Germline-derived CDR1 and CDR2 are MGHRA and YSYEKL. CDR3 amino acids: CASSQVGQVNGYTF. The CDR3 coding sequence is TGCGCCAGCAGCCAAGTCGGACAGGTCAATGGCTACACCTTC.

The gene calls are TRBV11-3 and TRBJ2-5, with a tentative D call TRBD1 (6 bases). This CDR3 has 13 amino acids. Germline V gene sequence: CDR1 SGHNT, CDR2 YENEEA. CDR3 residues: CASSDSAIETQYF. The CDR3 DNA reads as TGTGCATCATCGGACAGTGCTATAGAGACCCAGTACTTC. Full variable domain (outside the CDR3, taken from reference TRBV11-3 and TRBJ2-5): EAGVVQSPRYKIIEKKQPVAFWCNPISGHNTLYWYLQNLGQGPELLIRYENEEAVDDSQLPKDRFSAERLKGVDSTLKIQPAELGDSAVYLCASSDSAIETQYFGPGTRLLVL.